The next 30 T cell receptor beta chains were all read from a single sample in a study of cytomegalovirus exposure and HLA in healthy donors. This PCR relied on a set of 60 Vbeta primers and 13 Jbeta primers. Produced via immunoSEQ multiplex PCR; TCRdb's table is partial and in-frame only. This sample has about 160,000 clones, with approximately 77% found just once. The sample taken for sequencing was PBMCs. The receptors come from a male donor in good health and CMV-seropositive.

The chain has TRBV6-5 and TRBJ2-7, with 7 bases fitting TRBD2. CDR1 MNHEY and CDR2 SVGAGI come from the germline V gene. The V segment lost 0 bases and the J segment 5 bases; nucleotides outside the gene matches: 7. The CDR3 runs to 15 residues. The CDR3 coding sequence is TGTGCCAGCAGTTACTCGTCCGGGGGGTCTAACGAGCAGTACTTC. This codes for CASSYSSGGSNEQYF.

The chain combines TRBV6-1 with TRBJ1-2, with D possibly matching TRBD1 (5 bases). Trimming shortened V by 6 bases and J by 1 base, and 6 bases separated the two germline ends. Germline V CDR1 and CDR2: MNHNS, SASEGT. This CDR3 is 12 amino acids long. CDR3 sequence reads: CASSRVNYGYTF. The CDR3 DNA reads as TGTGCCAGCAGCAGGGTTAACTATGGCTACACCTTC.

The chain recombines TRBV7-6 with TRBJ2-3; 10 nucleotides match TRBD2. Germline CDR1 is SGHVS and CDR2 is FNYEAQ. The CDR3 extends over 15 amino acids. Trimming removed 3 bases from V and 2 bases from J; junction bases left unmatched: 2. CDR3 coding DNA: TGTGCCAGCAGCTTTAGCGGGGGGCCCACAGATACGCAGTATTTT. Its translation: CASSFSGGPTDTQYF.

The gene calls are TRBV25-1 and TRBJ1-2, with 12 bases lining up with TRBD1. This CDR3 is 17 amino acids long. V gave up 4 bases and J gave up 0 bases; unmatched junction bases: 6. The V gene's germline CDR1 is MGHDK and CDR2 SYGVNS. DNA of the CDR3: TGTGCCAGCAGTGGGGACAGGGGGCTTTTTTCTAACTATGGCTACACCTTC. Its protein product is CASSGDRGLFSNYGYTF.

The CDR3 sequence: CASSFQGAQELFF. Here the CDR3 DNA reads TGTGCCAGCAGCTTTCAGGGGGCGCAGGAGCTGTTTTTT. This chain joins TRBV5-6 and TRBJ2-2; 8 positions match TRBD1. Losses at the gene ends were 2 bases for V and 10 bases for J; bases not matched to a gene: 4. Looked up from germline, CDR1 is SGHDT and CDR2 is YYEEEE. The CDR3 totals 13 residues.

The chain employs TRBV7-6 and TRBJ1-5; 7 bases line up with TRBD1. The V gene's germline CDR1 is SGHVS and CDR2 FNYEAQ. The length of the CDR3 is 19 residues. The V and J ends lost 1 base and 0 bases, in that order; junction bases with no gene match: 12. This CDR3 is CASSLGPLGTAYSNQPQHF. The CDR3 DNA follows: TGTGCCAGCAGCTTAGGGCCCTTAGGGACAGCTTATAGCAATCAGCCCCAGCATTTT.

V and J are TRBV15 and TRBJ1-5; no clear D. Germline lookup yields CDR1 LNHNV and CDR2 YYDKDF (reference sequence). Trimming stripped 0 bases from V and 6 bases from J, with 6 bases between. This CDR3 is built from 13 residues. CDR3 DNA: TGTGCCACCAGCAGAGATCCCGGTCAGCCCCAGCATTTT. Translating gives CATSRDPGQPQHF.

The chain combines TRBV9 with TRBJ1-1; D possibly corresponds to TRBD1 (5 bases). The germline CDR1 and CDR2 sequences are SGDLS and YYNGEE. V lost 4 bases, J lost 4 bases, and 14 bases lay in between. The CDR3 covers 14 residues. CDR3 sequence: CASSPLDTGTEAFF. DNA for the CDR3: TGTGCCAGCAGCCCTTTGGACACAGGCACTGAAGCTTTCTTT.

The chain joins TRBV30 to TRBJ2-7; 10 nucleotides agree with TRBD2. The CDR3 contains 14 residues. Trimming took 3 bases from V and 2 from J; bases not matched to a gene: 4. Germline loops: CDR1 GTSNPN, CDR2 SVGIG (reference sequence). The CDR3 protein is CAWRTSGRTYEQYF. The DNA for the CDR3 is TGTGCCTGGAGGACTAGCGGGCGAACCTACGAGCAGTACTTC.

The V call is TRBV19, the J call TRBJ1-6; 10 bases match TRBD1. The germline V gene encodes CDR1 LNHDA and CDR2 SQIVND (reference sequence). The CDR3 extends over 14 amino acids. V gave up 4 bases and J gave up 13 bases; unmatched junction bases: 7. CDR3 amino acids: CASSNRDRGWPLHF. CDR3 nucleotide sequence: TGTGCCAGTAGTAATCGGGACAGGGGCTGGCCCCTCCACTTT.

The rearrangement links TRBV5-1 to TRBJ1-1; perhaps TRBD1 as D (6 bases). Germline CDR1 is SGHRS and CDR2 is YFSETQ. The CDR3 consists of 15 residues. V lost 1 base and J 3 bases, leaving 13 bases between the germline ends. CDR3 sequence (DNA): TGCGCCAGCAGCTTGTCGGCAGGGGTGGACACTGAAGCTTTCTTT. This encodes CASSLSAGVDTEAFF.

The V gene is TRBV30, the J gene TRBJ1-1, with TRBD1 matching 8 bases. The CDR3 length is 15 residues. CDR1 and CDR2 from the germline V gene are GTSNPN and SVGIG (reference sequence). V dropped 0 bases and J dropped 5; count of bases not matched to a gene: 8. The chain's CDR3 is CAWSVLGTGRTEAFF. CDR3 DNA: TGTGCCTGGAGTGTACTGGGGACAGGTCGGACTGAAGCTTTCTTT.

The gene calls are TRBV7-2 and TRBJ1-2; 12 positions match TRBD1. Germline loops: CDR1 SGHTA, CDR2 FQGNSA. The CDR3 contains 15 residues. The trim removed 2 bases at V and 8 bases at J, leaving 6 bases unmatched. The CDR3: CASSLWGQGARGYTF. CDR3 sequence (DNA): TGTGCCAGCAGCTTATGGGGACAGGGGGCCAGGGGCTACACCTTC. The full variable domain, with the rest looked up from reference TRBV7-2 and TRBJ1-2, is GAGVSQSPSNKVTEKGKDVELRCDPISGHTALYWYRQSLGQGLEFLIYFQGNSAPDKSGLPSDRFSAERTGGSVSTLTIQRTQQEDSAVYLCASSLWGQGARGYTFGSGTRLTVV.

V is TRBV6-6 and J is TRBJ1-5; TRBD1 might be the D (5 bases). Germline CDR1 and CDR2: MNHNY and SVGAGI (reference sequence). This CDR3 has 14 residues. V was clipped by 2 bases and J by 2 bases, with 7 bases between them. The CDR3 coding sequence is TGTGCCAGCAGTTACGGAGGGGGCAATCAGCCCCAGCATTTT. It yields the protein CASSYGGGNQPQHF.

This chain connects TRBV15 to TRBJ2-7, with D unclear. Deletions cut 0 bases from V and 4 bases from J, with 7 bases between. Germline V gene data show CDR1 as LNHNV and CDR2 as YYDKDF (reference sequence). This CDR3 is 13 amino acids long. The CDR3 loop is CATSREKRYEQYF. The CDR3 DNA follows: TGTGCCACCAGCAGAGAAAAACGGTACGAGCAGTACTTC.

The V call is TRBV4-1, the J call TRBJ2-5; 10 bases agree with TRBD2. Germline V gene lookup returns CDR1 MGHRA and CDR2 YSYEKL. This CDR3 has 16 residues. After removal of 4 bases from V and 2 bases from J, the junction contained 7 bases not matched to a gene. The CDR3 sequence: CASSPPSGGIQETQYF. The DNA of the CDR3 is TGCGCCAGCAGCCCCCCTAGCGGGGGAATACAAGAGACCCAGTACTTC.

The table lists this clone with a count of one. CDR3 sequence reads: CASSPSLPGQSSGEQFF. CDR3 in DNA: TGTGCCAGCAGCCCCAGCCTACCGGGACAGAGTTCTGGTGAGCAGTTCTTC. The chain links TRBV11-2 to TRBJ2-1; 7 bases are a match to TRBD1. Germline V gives CDR1 SGHAT, CDR2 FQNNGV. This CDR3 contains 17 residues. J was trimmed by 9 bases and V by 5 bases; bases with no gene match: 19.

This chain joins TRBV9 and TRBJ1-4; possibly TRBD1 for D (5 bases). The V end was cut by 0 bases, the J end by 8 bases, with 14 bases between. Germline CDR1 reads SGDLS; CDR2 reads YYNGEE. The CDR3 loop spans 15 amino acids. The CDR3 nucleotides read TGTGCCAGCAGCGTAGAGGGGTTTGCGGGGGAAAAACTGTTTTTT. As protein: CASSVEGFAGEKLFF.

A few counts support this clone. The J gene is TRBJ1-6, the V gene TRBV27, with D unclear. Germline CDR1 reads MNHEY; CDR2 reads SMNVEV (reference sequence). V was shortened by 0 bases and J by 9 bases, with 6 bases between the two germline ends. The CDR3 loop spans 13 amino acids. CDR3 loop: CASSLSSVSPLHF. The CDR3 DNA is TGTGCCAGCAGTTTATCGTCCGTTTCACCCCTCCACTTT.

The V and J genes are TRBV7-9 and TRBJ2-5; 11 bases are a match to TRBD1. V lost 5 bases and J lost 5; bases outside the gene matches: 7. Per germline, CDR1 SEHNR and CDR2 FQNEAQ (reference sequence). This CDR3 has 15 amino acids. CDR3: CASSPRTGGKETQYF. As DNA, the CDR3 is TGTGCCAGCAGCCCTCGGACAGGGGGCAAGGAGACCCAGTACTTC.

Concerning this clone: This same CDR3 is encoded by further DNA sequences in the sample. This chain joins TRBV18 and TRBJ2-7, with 8 positions matching TRBD1. CDR3 length equals 14 residues. V trimming: 3 bases; J trimming: 2 bases; junction bases outside the gene matches: 3. Per the germline V gene, CDR1 is KGHSH and CDR2 is LQKENI. CDR3 DNA sequence: TGTGCCAGCTCACCCGGACAGGGAACCTACGAGCAGTACTTC. Encoded protein: CASSPGQGTYEQYF.

This chain joins TRBV19 and TRBJ1-5, with 7 positions matching TRBD1. The trim removed 6 bases at V and 2 bases at J, leaving 7 bases unmatched. Per germline, CDR1 LNHDA and CDR2 SQIVND (reference sequence). The CDR3 runs 15 residues. This CDR3 is CASSLGQNGNQPQHF. The CDR3, as DNA: TGTGCCAGTAGCCTGGGACAGAACGGCAATCAGCCCCAGCATTTT.

This sequence joins TRBV5-6 and TRBJ1-1, with TRBD1 matching 9 bases. The V and J ends lost 4 bases and 9 bases, in that order; junction bases with no gene match: 7. The CDR3 covers 13 residues. From germline, CDR1 is SGHDT and CDR2 YYEEEE. This CDR3 reads CASSRDRVPKAFF. The CDR3 DNA reads TGTGCCAGCAGCCGGGACAGGGTTCCAAAAGCTTTCTTT.

The genes are TRBV19 and TRBJ2-5, with 9 bases fitting TRBD2. V lost 4 bases, J lost 7 bases, and 7 bases stayed unmatched. The length of the CDR3 is 14 residues. CDR1 is LNHDA, CDR2 SQIVND, per germline (reference sequence). CDR3 coding DNA: TGTGCCAGTAGTACCCAGCGGGGGGCGCCGACCCAGTACTTC. As protein: CASSTQRGAPTQYF.

V usage is TRBV1 and J usage is TRBJ1-4; the table's TRBD1 call for D was not verified on the DNA. TRBV1 is a known pseudogene. This CDR3 is built from 19 residues. The CDR3 nucleotides are TGCACCAGCAGCCAAGAATGGGATAAGGGGGTACCAACTAATGAAAAACTGTTTTTT. As protein: CTSSQEWDKGVPTNEKLFF.

This clone was seen a handful of times. The chain combines TRBV5-1 with TRBJ1-2; D is uncertain. The germline CDR1 and CDR2 sequences are SGHRS and YFSETQ. The CDR3 length is 14 residues. V was trimmed by 4 bases and J by 5 bases, leaving 15 bases between them. CDR3 bases: TGCGCCAGCAGCCAGGAGGGCAGTCTTTATGGCTACACCTTC. Amino acids: CASSQEGSLYGYTF.

This clone was observed a handful of times. V is TRBV4-1 and J is TRBJ2-7, with unresolved D. The V end was cut by 1 base, the J end by 3 bases, with 10 bases between. The CDR3 loop spans 14 amino acids. Germline CDR1 MGHRA, CDR2 YSYEKL. CDR3 nucleotides: TGCGCCAGCAGCCAAGTTAACAGATACTACGAGCAGTACTTC. It is translated as CASSQVNRYYEQYF.

The chain combines TRBV10-3 with TRBJ1-5; the D is unclear. The CDR3 covers 13 residues. Germline CDR1 reads ENHRY; CDR2 reads SYGVKD. V was trimmed by 7 bases and J by 4 bases, leaving 11 bases between them. CDR3 coding DNA: TGTGCCATCACCCTGGACTTAAATCAGCCCCAGCATTTT. Translated, it gives CAITLDLNQPQHF.

The V gene is TRBV18, the J gene TRBJ1-4; D ambiguous. V was clipped by 6 bases and J by 13 bases, with 15 bases between them. The germline V gene has CDR1 KGHSH and CDR2 LQKENI. CDR3 length: 12 amino acids. The CDR3 region is CASSPGGRGLFF. In DNA, the CDR3 is TGTGCCAGCTCCCCCGGAGGGCGGGGACTGTTTTTT.

The chain links TRBV5-8 to TRBJ1-4, with a weak D call TRBD1 (5 bases). The germline gives CDR1 SGHTS, CDR2 YDEGEE. V was pared by 0 bases and J by 7 bases, with 16 bases between. This CDR3 spans 16 amino acids. The CDR3 region is CASSLETGTPTEKLFF. CDR3 DNA sequence: TGTGCCAGCAGCTTGGAAACCGGGACTCCGACTGAAAAACTGTTTTTT.